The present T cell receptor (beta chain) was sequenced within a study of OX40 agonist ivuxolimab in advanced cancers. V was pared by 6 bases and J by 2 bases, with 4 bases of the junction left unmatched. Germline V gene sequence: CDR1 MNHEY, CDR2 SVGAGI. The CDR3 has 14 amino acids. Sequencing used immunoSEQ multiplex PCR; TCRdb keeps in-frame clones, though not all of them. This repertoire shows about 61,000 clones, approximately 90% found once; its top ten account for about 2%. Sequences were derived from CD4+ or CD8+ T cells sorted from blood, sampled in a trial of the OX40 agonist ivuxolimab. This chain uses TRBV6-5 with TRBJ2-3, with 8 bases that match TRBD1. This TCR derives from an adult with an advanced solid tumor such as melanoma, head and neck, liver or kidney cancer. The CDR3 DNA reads TGTGCCAGCAGCGGACAGGGAGCCACAGATACGCAGTATTTT. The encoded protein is CASSGQGATDTQYF.